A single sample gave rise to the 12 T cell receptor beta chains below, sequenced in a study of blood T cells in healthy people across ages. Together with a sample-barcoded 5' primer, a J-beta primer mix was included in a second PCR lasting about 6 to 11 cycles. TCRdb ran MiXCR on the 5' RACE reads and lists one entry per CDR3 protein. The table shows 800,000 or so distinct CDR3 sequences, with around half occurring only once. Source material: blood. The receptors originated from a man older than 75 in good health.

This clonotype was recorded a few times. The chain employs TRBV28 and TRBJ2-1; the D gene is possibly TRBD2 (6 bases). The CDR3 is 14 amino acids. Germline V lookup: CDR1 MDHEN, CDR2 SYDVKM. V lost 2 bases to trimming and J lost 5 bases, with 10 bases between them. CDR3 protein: CASSLPGTDNEQFF. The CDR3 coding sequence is TGTGCCAGCAGTTTACCCGGGACTGACAATGAGCAGTTCTTC.

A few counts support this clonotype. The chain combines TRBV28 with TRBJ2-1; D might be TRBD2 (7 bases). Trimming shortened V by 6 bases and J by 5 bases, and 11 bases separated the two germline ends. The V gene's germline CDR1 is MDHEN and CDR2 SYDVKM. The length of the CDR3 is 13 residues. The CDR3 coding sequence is TGTGCCAGCAGAAAGGGGGGGGACAATGAGCAGTTCTTC. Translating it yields CASRKGGDNEQFF.

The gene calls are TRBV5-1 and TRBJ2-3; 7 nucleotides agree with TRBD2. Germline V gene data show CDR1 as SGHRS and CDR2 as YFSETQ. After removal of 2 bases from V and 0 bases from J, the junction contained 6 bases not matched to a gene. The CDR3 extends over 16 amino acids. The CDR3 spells CASSFGLAESTDTQYF. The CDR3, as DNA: TGCGCCAGCAGCTTTGGGCTAGCGGAAAGCACAGATACGCAGTATTTT. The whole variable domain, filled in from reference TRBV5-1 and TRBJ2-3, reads KAGVTQTPRYLIKTRGQQVTLSCSPISGHRSVSWYQQTPGQGLQFLFEYFSETQRNKGNFPGRFSGRQFSNSRSEMNVSTLELGDSALYLCASSFGLAESTDTQYFGPGTRLTVL.

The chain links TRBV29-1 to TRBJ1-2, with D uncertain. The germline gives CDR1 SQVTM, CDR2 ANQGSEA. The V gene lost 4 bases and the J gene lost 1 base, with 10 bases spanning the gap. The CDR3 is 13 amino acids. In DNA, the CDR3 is TGCAGCGTTGTAAATCCAGATAACTATGGCTACACCTTC. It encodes CSVVNPDNYGYTF.

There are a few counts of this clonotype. The CDR3 nucleotides are TGCGCCAGCAGCTCCAACTCCGGGACGCACTACGAGCAGTACTTC. Protein sequence: CASSSNSGTHYEQYF. The chain joins TRBV5-1 to TRBJ2-4; either TRBD1 or TRBD2 may supply D (5 bases each). The assigned J gene may be wrong: the sequence end matches TRBJ2-7 better. Germline V gives CDR1 SGHRS, CDR2 YFSETQ. CDR3 length: 15 amino acids.

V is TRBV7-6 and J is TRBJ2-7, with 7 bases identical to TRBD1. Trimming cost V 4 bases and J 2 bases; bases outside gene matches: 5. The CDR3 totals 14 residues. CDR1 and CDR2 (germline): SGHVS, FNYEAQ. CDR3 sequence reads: CASSSHRGTYEQYF. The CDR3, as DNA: TGTGCCAGCAGCTCTCACAGGGGTACCTACGAGCAGTACTTC.

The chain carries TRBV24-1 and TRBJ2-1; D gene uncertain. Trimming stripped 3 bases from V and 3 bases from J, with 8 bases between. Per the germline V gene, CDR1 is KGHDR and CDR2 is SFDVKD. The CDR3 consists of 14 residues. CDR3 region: CATSDPPDYNEQFF. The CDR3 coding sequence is TGTGCCACCAGTGATCCCCCAGACTACAATGAGCAGTTCTTC.

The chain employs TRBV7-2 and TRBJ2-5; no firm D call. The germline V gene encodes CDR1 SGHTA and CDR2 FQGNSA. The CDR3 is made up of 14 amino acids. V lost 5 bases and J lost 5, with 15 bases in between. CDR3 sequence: CASSRPTPSETQYF. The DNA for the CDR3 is TGTGCCAGCAGCCGTCCGACACCCTCCGAGACCCAGTACTTC.

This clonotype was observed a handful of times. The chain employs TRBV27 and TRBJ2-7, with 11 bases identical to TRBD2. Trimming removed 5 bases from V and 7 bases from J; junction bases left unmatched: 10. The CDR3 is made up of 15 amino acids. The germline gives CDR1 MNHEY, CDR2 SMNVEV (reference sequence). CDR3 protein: CASSPRLAGQGEQYF. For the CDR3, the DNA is TGTGCCAGCAGTCCTCGACTAGCGGGGCAGGGGGAGCAGTACTTC.

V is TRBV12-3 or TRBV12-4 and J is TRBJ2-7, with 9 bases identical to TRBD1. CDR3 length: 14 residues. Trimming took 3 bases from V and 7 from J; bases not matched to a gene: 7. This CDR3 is CASSLDRGREEQYF. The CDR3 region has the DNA TGTGCCAGCAGTTTGGACAGGGGACGAGAGGAGCAGTACTTC.

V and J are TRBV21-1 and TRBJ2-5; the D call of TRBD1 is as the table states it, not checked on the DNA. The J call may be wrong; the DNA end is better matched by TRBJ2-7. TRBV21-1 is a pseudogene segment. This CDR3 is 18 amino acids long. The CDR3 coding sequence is TGTGCCAGCAGCTTAGGTAAAGATGTGAGGGACAGGGAACACGAGCAGTACTTC. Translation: CASSLGKDVRDREHEQYF.

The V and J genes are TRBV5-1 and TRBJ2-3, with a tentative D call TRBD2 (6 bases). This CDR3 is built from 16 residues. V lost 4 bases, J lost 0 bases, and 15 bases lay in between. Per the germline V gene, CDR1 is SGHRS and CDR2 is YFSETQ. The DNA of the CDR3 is TGCGCCAGCAGCGCCCTTACTAGCCACAGCACAGATACGCAGTATTTT. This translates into CASSALTSHSTDTQYF.